What follows are 30 T cell receptor beta chains derived from one specimen sequenced in a study of T cell repertoires in ileal Crohn's disease. Method: immunoSEQ multiplex PCR; TCRdb's copy keeps in-frame clones and lacks some. The sample includes approximately 4,200 clones, roughly 74% of them seen just once. Input material: ileal tissue. The receptors derive from an adult with Crohn's disease.

V gene TRBV28 combines with J gene TRBJ2-1, with TRBD1 matching over 7 bases. The CDR3 spans 15 residues. The germline gives CDR1 MDHEN, CDR2 SYDVKM. J gave up 8 bases and V 5 bases, and 12 bases lay outside the gene matches. The chain's CDR3 is CASSLSPTGRDEQFF. CDR3 DNA sequence: TGTGCCAGCAGTCTCTCCCCGACAGGGCGCGATGAGCAGTTCTTC. The entire variable domain, with the rest obtained from reference TRBV28 and TRBJ2-1, is as follows: DVKVTQSSRYLVKRTGEKVFLECVQDMDHENMFWYRQDPGLGLRLIYFSYDVKMKEKGDIPEGYSVSREKKERFSLILESASTNQTSMYLCASSLSPTGRDEQFFGPGTRLTVL.

The chain employs TRBV6-1 and TRBJ1-5, with D perhaps matching TRBD1 (5 bases). The ends were cut back, 8 bases at V and 3 bases at J, with 14 bases in the middle. The CDR3 runs to 14 residues. Germline-derived CDR1 and CDR2 are MNHNS and SASEGT. Here the CDR3 reads CASGQGWDNQPQHF. DNA of the CDR3: TGTGCCAGCGGCCAGGGTTGGGACAATCAGCCCCAGCATTTT.

The genes are TRBV5-1 and TRBJ2-1, with 7 bases fitting TRBD2. The CDR3 totals 15 residues. The germline gives CDR1 SGHRS, CDR2 YFSETQ. The V segment lost 4 bases and the J segment 5 bases; nucleotides outside the gene matches: 9. CDR3 in DNA: TGCGCCAGCAGCCCCTGGGTAGCGGGTAACAATGAGCAGTTCTTC. Protein: CASSPWVAGNNEQFF.

This chain links TRBV7-2 with TRBJ1-2; 9 nucleotides agree with TRBD1. This CDR3 contains 13 residues. Trimming cost V 6 bases and J 8 bases; bases outside gene matches: 7. Germline loops: CDR1 SGHTA, CDR2 FQGNSA. CDR3 nucleotide sequence: TGTGCCAGCAGTCAGGGGACAGGGCAAGGCTACACCTTC. This encodes CASSQGTGQGYTF.

This clone occurred once. The chain combines TRBV5-4 with TRBJ1-1; 7 positions agree with TRBD1. In germline, CDR1 is SGHNT, CDR2 YYREEE (reference sequence). The CDR3 is made up of 16 amino acids. V dropped 4 bases and J dropped 0; count of bases not matched to a gene: 9. CDR3 coding DNA: TGTGCCAGCAGCGGGGGGACAGTTCAAATGAACACTGAAGCTTTCTTT. This translates into CASSGGTVQMNTEAFF. Supplemented by reference TRBV5-4 and TRBJ1-1, the full variable domain reads ETGVTQSPTHLIKTRGQQVTLRCSSQSGHNTVSWYQQALGQGPQFIFQYYREEENGRGNFPPRFSGLQFPNYSSELNVNALELDDSALYLCASSGGTVQMNTEAFFGQGTRLTVV.

The genes are TRBV11-3 and TRBJ2-7; maybe TRBD1 (6 bases). V gave up 5 bases and J gave up 11 bases, with 16 bases separating them. This CDR3 spans 12 amino acids. CDR1 and CDR2 (germline): SGHNT, YENEEA. This CDR3 reads CASSILGQPEYF. The DNA for the CDR3 is TGTGCCAGCAGCATCCTTGGACAGCCCGAGTACTTC.

In DNA form, the CDR3 reads TGTGCCAGCAGCCCCAGGGACGAGCAGTACTTC. This gives the protein CASSPRDEQYF. The chain couples TRBV28 to TRBJ2-7; D may be TRBD1 (5 bases). The CDR3 spans 11 residues. Trimming stripped 6 bases from V and 5 bases from J, with 8 bases between. Germline CDR1 is MDHEN and CDR2 is SYDVKM.

The chain employs TRBV10-2 and TRBJ1-2; 10 positions agree with TRBD1. Per the germline V gene, CDR1 is WSHSY and CDR2 is SAAADI. Trimming removed 0 bases from V and 9 bases from J; junction bases left unmatched: 1. This CDR3 region has 13 residues. Written as DNA, the CDR3 is TGCGCCAGCAGTGAGTCGGGACAGGGGCGCTACACCTTC. Translating it yields CASSESGQGRYTF.

This sequence joins TRBV5-6 and TRBJ1-1; 8 bases map to TRBD1. Germline CDR1 SGHDT, CDR2 YYEEEE. J lost 7 bases, V lost 0 bases, and 2 bases had no gene match. The CDR3 runs 13 residues. The CDR3 reads CASSLGTGGEAFF. CDR3 DNA: TGTGCCAGCAGCTTGGGAACAGGGGGTGAAGCTTTCTTT.

The V gene is TRBV7-8, the J gene TRBJ2-7; a weak D match, TRBD1 (5 bases). Trimming stripped 5 bases from V and 3 bases from J, with 11 bases between. The germline CDR1 and CDR2 sequences are SGHVS and FQNEAQ. The CDR3 loop spans 13 amino acids. The CDR3 bases are TGTGCCAGCAGCCTCGACAGACACTACGAGCAGTACTTC. It translates to CASSLDRHYEQYF.

V gene TRBV4-2 combines with J gene TRBJ2-3; 11 bases line up with TRBD2. The V and J ends lost 0 bases and 3 bases, in that order; junction bases with no gene match: 5. This CDR3 contains 17 residues. Germline V CDR1 and CDR2: LGHNA, YNFKEQ. DNA for the CDR3: TGTGCCAGCAGCCAAGAGGTTAGCGGGGGGGGGACAGATACGCAGTATTTT. Residues: CASSQEVSGGGTDTQYF.

This chain uses TRBV11-2 with TRBJ1-5, with D uncertain. The V end lost 1 base, the J end lost 6 bases, and 7 bases lay between the germline ends. The CDR3 is made up of 13 amino acids. Germline CDR1 SGHAT, CDR2 FQNNGV. CDR3 nucleotides: TGTGCCAGCAGCTTAGCGGGTTTTCAGCCCCAGCATTTT. This translates into CASSLAGFQPQHF.

This clone was seen a few times. This chain connects TRBV11-2 to TRBJ1-2, with a weak D call TRBD1 (6 bases). Germline values: CDR1 SGHAT, CDR2 FQNNGV. The CDR3 is 16 amino acids. V dropped 2 bases and J dropped 2 bases, with 15 bases sitting between them. CDR3 region: CASSLPRAGGNYGYTF. The CDR3 DNA is TGTGCCAGCAGCTTACCCAGGGCGGGGGGCAACTATGGCTACACCTTC.

The chain is built from TRBV6-1 and TRBJ1-6, with D hard to call. The CDR3 extends over 14 amino acids. Trimming shortened V by 5 bases and J by 1 base, and 6 bases separated the two germline ends. Germline V gene sequence: CDR1 MNHNS, CDR2 SASEGT. The CDR3 reads CASSLESYNSPLHF. The DNA for the CDR3 is TGTGCCAGCAGTCTCGAGTCCTATAATTCACCCCTCCACTTT.

V is TRBV4-1 and J is TRBJ2-5; 9 bases align to TRBD2. The J segment lost 2 bases and the V segment lost 1 base, leaving 2 bases of the junction unmatched. This CDR3 region has 15 residues. The germline CDR1 and CDR2 sequences are MGHRA and YSYEKL. The CDR3 coding sequence is TGCGCCAGCAGCCAAGTAGCGGGGGAGCAAGAGACCCAGTACTTC. This encodes CASSQVAGEQETQYF.

This chain links TRBV5-1 with TRBJ2-3; TRBD2 aligns across 7 bases. V was clipped by 4 bases and J by 6 bases; unmatched bases: 5. Germline loops: CDR1 SGHRS, CDR2 YFSETQ. The CDR3 is made up of 13 amino acids. The CDR3 DNA reads as TGCGCCAGCAGCCGGGACTACTCCGATACGCAGTATTTT. Its translation: CASSRDYSDTQYF.

This chain connects TRBV30 to TRBJ1-5; 9 bases align to TRBD1. The ends lost 2 bases at V and 7 bases at J; junction bases unmatched: 3. CDR3 length: 13 amino acids. Germline V lookup: CDR1 GTSNPN, CDR2 SVGIG (reference sequence). The CDR3 loop is CAWSLQGAQPQHF. CDR3 nucleotide sequence: TGTGCCTGGAGTCTACAGGGGGCACAGCCCCAGCATTTT.

V is TRBV4-1 and J is TRBJ1-2, with D possibly matching TRBD1 (6 bases). From germline, CDR1 is MGHRA and CDR2 YSYEKL. The CDR3 sequence is 17 residues long. The germline V and J ends were trimmed by 1 base and 1 base, with 16 bases remaining between them. This CDR3 is CASSQGQGNEDNYGYTF. The CDR3 DNA reads as TGCGCCAGCAGCCAAGGTCAGGGGAACGAGGATAACTATGGCTACACCTTC.

This clone has more than one count but fewer than ten. This chain connects TRBV5-1 to TRBJ1-1; 12 bases align to TRBD1. The trim removed 6 bases at V and 8 bases at J, leaving 8 bases unmatched. Germline loops: CDR1 SGHRS, CDR2 YFSETQ. CDR3 length: 14 amino acids. CDR3 sequence reads: CASTPGTGGGEAFF. The CDR3 DNA sequence: TGCGCCAGCACGCCCGGGACAGGGGGCGGCGAAGCTTTCTTT.

J is TRBJ1-2 and V is TRBV29-1; 7 bases line up with TRBD1. V gave up 5 bases and J gave up 0 bases; unmatched junction bases: 3. The CDR3 totals 13 residues. CDR1 is SQVTM, CDR2 ANQGSEA, per germline. The CDR3 is CSVRTGANYGYTF. In DNA, the CDR3 is TGCAGCGTTAGGACAGGAGCTAACTATGGCTACACCTTC.

The genes are TRBV2 and TRBJ2-4; 7 bases line up with TRBD1. The germline V gene has CDR1 SNHLY and CDR2 FYNNEI. V lost 1 base, J lost 0 bases, and 15 bases stayed unmatched. There are 20 residues in the CDR3. This CDR3 is CASSEGLGQRIVLAKNIQYF. The CDR3 DNA reads as TGTGCCAGCAGTGAAGGGCTGGGACAGAGAATTGTCCTAGCCAAAAACATTCAGTACTTC.

The V and J genes are TRBV11-1 and TRBJ2-1; 7 bases are a match to TRBD1. The CDR3 spans 14 residues. The germline V gene has CDR1 SGHAT and CDR2 FQDESV (reference sequence). After removal of 5 bases from V and 2 bases from J, the junction contained 3 bases not matched to a gene. The CDR3 loop is CASSHQGAYNEQFF. In nucleotides, the CDR3 is TGTGCCAGCAGCCACCAGGGGGCCTACAATGAGCAGTTCTTC. Looking up the rest from reference TRBV11-1 and TRBJ2-1 gives the full variable domain: EAEVAQSPRYKITEKSQAVAFWCDPISGHATLYWYRQILGQGPELLVQFQDESVVDDSQLPKDRFSAERLKGVDSTLKIQPAELGDSAMYLCASSHQGAYNEQFFGPGTRLTVL.

This rearrangement joins TRBV19 to TRBJ2-5; 8 bases agree with TRBD1. The germline CDR1 and CDR2 sequences are LNHDA and SQIVND (reference sequence). CDR3 length equals 14 residues. With V trimmed by 4 bases and J by 5 bases, 6 bases remained unmatched. The CDR3 nucleotides read TGTGCCAGTAGTAGTGGACAGGGATGGGAGACCCAGTACTTC. Its translation is CASSSGQGWETQYF.

This clone was detected once. V and J are TRBV5-8 and TRBJ2-2; TRBD1 matches at 7 bases. Germline CDR1 SGHTS, CDR2 YDEGEE. With V trimmed by 10 bases and J by 3 bases, 9 bases remained unmatched. The CDR3 runs 14 residues. The CDR3 DNA sequence: TGTGCCGGTCAGACAGGGAGTGACACCGGGGAGCTGTTTTTT. Its translation is CAGQTGSDTGELFF.

The V and J genes are TRBV6-9 and TRBJ2-3; TRBD1 aligns across 8 bases. Germline CDR1 MNHGY, CDR2 SVAAGI. V lost 7 bases, J lost 6 bases, and 12 bases stayed unmatched. The CDR3 contains 15 residues. For the CDR3, the DNA is TGTGCCAGCACTGTGACAGGGGTCAGTGGGGATACGCAGTATTTT. Encoded protein: CASTVTGVSGDTQYF.

In its sample, this clone ranks as medium-sized. This chain joins TRBV16 and TRBJ1-2, with D possibly being TRBD1 (5 bases). The germline CDR1 and CDR2 sequences are KGHSY and FQNENV. The CDR3 has 14 amino acids. Trimming took 4 bases from V and 1 from J, leaving 10 bases between them. The CDR3 spells CASSRQTDNYGYTF. The CDR3 region has the DNA TGTGCCAGCAGCCGACAGACTGATAACTATGGCTACACCTTC.

Details on this clone: Other DNA sequences in the sample encode the same CDR3. J is TRBJ1-6 and V is TRBV7-2; TRBD1 matches at 8 bases. Germline CDR1 SGHTA, CDR2 FQGNSA. CDR3 size: 14 residues. With 5 bases clipped from V and 9 bases from J, the junction kept 6 bases outside the gene matches. CDR3 sequence: CASSRDRRGSPLHF. The CDR3 nucleotides read TGTGCCAGCAGCCGGGACAGGCGGGGTTCACCCCTCCACTTT. Drawing the rest from reference TRBV7-2 and TRBJ1-6, the complete variable domain is GAGVSQSPSNKVTEKGKDVELRCDPISGHTALYWYRQSLGQGLEFLIYFQGNSAPDKSGLPSDRFSAERTGGSVSTLTIQRTQQEDSAVYLCASSRDRRGSPLHFGNGTRLTVT.

In its sample, this clone was seen a few times. The chain combines TRBV28 with TRBJ1-5; a possible D gene is TRBD1 (6 bases). The germline gives CDR1 MDHEN, CDR2 SYDVKM. The length of the CDR3 is 13 residues. V lost 4 bases and J lost 6, with 10 bases in between. CDR3 in amino acids: CASSSGGTQPQHF. Here the CDR3 DNA reads TGTGCCAGCAGTTCGGGGGGCACTCAGCCCCAGCATTTT.

The chain couples TRBV30 to TRBJ2-3, with 10 bases identical to TRBD2. V gave up 0 bases and J gave up 5 bases; unmatched junction bases: 5. The CDR3 totals 15 residues. The germline gives CDR1 GTSNPN, CDR2 SVGIG (reference sequence). CDR3 bases: TGTGCCTGGAGTGTACTAGCGGGAAAAGTAGATACGCAGTATTTT. It yields the protein CAWSVLAGKVDTQYF.

The chain couples TRBV5-5 to TRBJ1-2; 11 positions agree with TRBD1. V shed 4 bases and J 2 bases; nucleotides not matched to a gene: 1. This CDR3 has 14 amino acids. CDR1 is SGHKS and CDR2 is YYEKEE in the germline V gene (reference sequence). Here the CDR3 DNA reads TGTGCCAGCAGCCGGGACAGGGGGAACTATGGCTACACCTTC. Translated: CASSRDRGNYGYTF.